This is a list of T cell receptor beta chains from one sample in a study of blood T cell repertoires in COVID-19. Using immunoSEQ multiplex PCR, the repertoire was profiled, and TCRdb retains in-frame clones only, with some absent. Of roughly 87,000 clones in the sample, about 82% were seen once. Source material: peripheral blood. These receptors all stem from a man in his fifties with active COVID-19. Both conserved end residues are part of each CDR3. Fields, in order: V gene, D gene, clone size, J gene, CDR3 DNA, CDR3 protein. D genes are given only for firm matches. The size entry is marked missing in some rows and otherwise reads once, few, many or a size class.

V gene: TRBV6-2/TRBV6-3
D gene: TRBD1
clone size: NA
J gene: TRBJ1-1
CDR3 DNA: TGTGCCAGCAGTTGGGGGACAGGGGTGGACACTGAAGCTTTCTTT
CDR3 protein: CASSWGTGVDTEAFF

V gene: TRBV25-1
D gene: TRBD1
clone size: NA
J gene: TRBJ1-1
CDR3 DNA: TGTGCCAGCAGTGACAGGGGGCGGACTGAAGCTTTCTTT
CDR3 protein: CASSDRGRTEAFF

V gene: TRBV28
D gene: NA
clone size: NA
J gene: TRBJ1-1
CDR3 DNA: TGTGCCACCACTACCGTCTTGGGGGGATCTTTCTTT
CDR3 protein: CATTTVLGGSFF

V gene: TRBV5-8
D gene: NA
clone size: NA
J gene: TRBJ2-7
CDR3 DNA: TGTGCCAGCAGCTTGGGGAACAGGGACGAGCAGTACTTC
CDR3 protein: CASSLGNRDEQYF

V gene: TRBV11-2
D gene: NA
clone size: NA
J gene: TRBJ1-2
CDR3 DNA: TGTGCCAGCAGCTTAACGCAGGGCTTGGATGGCTACACCTTC
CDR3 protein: CASSLTQGLDGYTF

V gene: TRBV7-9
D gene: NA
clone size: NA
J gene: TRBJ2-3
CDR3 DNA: TGTGCCAGCAGCCTCGGTGGCACAGATACGCAGTATTTT
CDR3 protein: CASSLGGTDTQYF

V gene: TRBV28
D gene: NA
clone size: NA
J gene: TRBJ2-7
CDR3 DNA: TGTGCCAGCAGTTTAGATCCGGGACTTCCCCCCTACGAGCAGTACTTC
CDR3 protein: CASSLDPGLPPYEQYF

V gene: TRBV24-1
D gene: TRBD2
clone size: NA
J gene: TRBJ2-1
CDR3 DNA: TGTGCCACCAGTGATCCTAGCGGGGGAAGCTCCTACAATGAGCAGTTCTTC
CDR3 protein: CATSDPSGGSSYNEQFF

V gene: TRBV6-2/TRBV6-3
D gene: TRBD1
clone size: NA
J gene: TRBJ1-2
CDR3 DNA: TGTGCCAGCAGTTACCCAGAACGGGGACAGGGGAACTATGGCTACACCTTC
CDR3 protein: CASSYPERGQGNYGYTF

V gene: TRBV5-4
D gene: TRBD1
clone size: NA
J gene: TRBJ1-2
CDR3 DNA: TGTGCCAGCAGTAACCGGGACAGGGGACTCTATGGCTACACCTTC
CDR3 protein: CASSNRDRGLYGYTF

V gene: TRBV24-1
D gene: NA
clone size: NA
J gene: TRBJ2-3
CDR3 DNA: TGTGCCACCAGTGATTTCCCGGGTTCTAGCACAGATACGCAGTATTTT
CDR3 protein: CATSDFPGSSTDTQYF

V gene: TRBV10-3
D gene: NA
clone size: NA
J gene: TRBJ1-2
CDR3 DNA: TGTGCCATCAGTGAGTCGATGTCACTGGAGGAAGTGAATGGCTACACCTTC
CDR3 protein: CAISESMSLEEVNGYTF

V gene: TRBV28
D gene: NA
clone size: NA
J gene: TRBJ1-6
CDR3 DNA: TGTGCCAGCAGTTTTAATCGGGGGAGGAGAGACCGGTCCATGGACAATTCACCCCTCCACTTT
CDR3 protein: CASSFNRGRRDRSMDNSPLHF

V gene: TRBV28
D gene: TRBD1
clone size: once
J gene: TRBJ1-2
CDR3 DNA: TGTGCCAGCAGTTTGGGGACAGGGATAGCTAACTATGGCTACACCTTC
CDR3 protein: CASSLGTGIANYGYTF

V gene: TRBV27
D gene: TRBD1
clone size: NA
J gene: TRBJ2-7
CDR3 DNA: TGTGCCAGCAGAACAATCCAGGGGGCTTCCTACGAGCAGTACTTC
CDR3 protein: CASRTIQGASYEQYF

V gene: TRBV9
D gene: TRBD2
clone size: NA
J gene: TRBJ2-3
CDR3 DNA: TGTGCCAGCAGCGTAGCTACTAGGACTAGCGGACTCACAGATACGCAGTATTTT
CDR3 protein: CASSVATRTSGLTDTQYF

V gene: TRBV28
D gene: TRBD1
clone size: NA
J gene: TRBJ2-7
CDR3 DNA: TGTGCCAGCAGCCTAGGGACAGGGACGGGCGAGCAGTACTTC
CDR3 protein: CASSLGTGTGEQYF

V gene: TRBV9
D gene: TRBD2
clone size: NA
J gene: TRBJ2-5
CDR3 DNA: TGTGCCAGCAGCGGATCCGGGACTAGCGATGAGACCCAGTACTTC
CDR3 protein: CASSGSGTSDETQYF